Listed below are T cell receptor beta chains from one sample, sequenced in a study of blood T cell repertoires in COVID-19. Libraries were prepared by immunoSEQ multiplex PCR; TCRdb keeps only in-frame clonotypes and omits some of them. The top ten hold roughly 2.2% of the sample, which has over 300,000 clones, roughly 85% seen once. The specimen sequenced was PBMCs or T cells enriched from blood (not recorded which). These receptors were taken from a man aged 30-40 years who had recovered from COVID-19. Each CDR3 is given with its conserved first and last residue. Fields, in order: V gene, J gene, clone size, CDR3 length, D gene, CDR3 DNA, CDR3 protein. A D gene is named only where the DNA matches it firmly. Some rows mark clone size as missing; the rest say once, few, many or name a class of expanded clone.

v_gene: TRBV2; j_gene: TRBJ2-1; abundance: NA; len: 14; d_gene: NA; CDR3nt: TGTGCCAGCACCCCCTTGATCAGGGACAATGAGCAGTTCTTC; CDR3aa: CASTPLIRDNEQFF
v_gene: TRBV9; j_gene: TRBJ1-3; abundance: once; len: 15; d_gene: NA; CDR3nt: TGTGCCAGCAGCGTAGAAGGCAGGGGCGGGAACACCATATATTTT; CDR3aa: CASSVEGRGGNTIYF
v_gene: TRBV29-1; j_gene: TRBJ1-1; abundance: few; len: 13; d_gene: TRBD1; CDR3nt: TGCAGCGTTCTGACAGGGGTAGGCACTGAAGCTTTCTTT; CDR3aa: CSVLTGVGTEAFF
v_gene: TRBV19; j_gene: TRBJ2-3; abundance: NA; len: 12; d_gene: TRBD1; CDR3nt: TGTGCCAGTGGACAGGACACAGATACGCAGTATTTT; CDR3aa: CASGQDTDTQYF
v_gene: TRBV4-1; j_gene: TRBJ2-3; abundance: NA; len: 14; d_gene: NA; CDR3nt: TGCGCCAGCAGCCAAGGGGGGCTGGCAGATACGCAGTATTTT; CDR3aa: CASSQGGLADTQYF
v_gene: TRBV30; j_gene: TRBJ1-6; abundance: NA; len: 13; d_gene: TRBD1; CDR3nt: TGTGCCTGGAGTCCGGGACAGAATTCACCCCTCCACTTT; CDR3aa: CAWSPGQNSPLHF
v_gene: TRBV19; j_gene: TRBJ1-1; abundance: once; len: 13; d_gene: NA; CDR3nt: TGTGCCAGTAGTATGAGGGGGACCACTGAAGCTTTCTTT; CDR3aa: CASSMRGTTEAFF
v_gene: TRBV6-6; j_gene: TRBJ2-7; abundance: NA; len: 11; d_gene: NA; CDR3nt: TGTGCCAGCCAGTCTTTGTACGAGCAGTACTTC; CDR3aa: CASQSLYEQYF
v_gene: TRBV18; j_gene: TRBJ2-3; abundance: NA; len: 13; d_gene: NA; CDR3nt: TGTGCCAGCTCACCAGCGAACACAGATACGCAGTATTTT; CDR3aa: CASSPANTDTQYF
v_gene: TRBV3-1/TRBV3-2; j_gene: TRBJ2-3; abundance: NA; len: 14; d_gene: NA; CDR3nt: TGTGCCAGCAGCCACTCCCTTAGCACAGATACGCAGTATTTT; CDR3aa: CASSHSLSTDTQYF
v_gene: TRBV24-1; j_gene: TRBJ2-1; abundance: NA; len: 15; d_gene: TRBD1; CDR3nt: TGTGCCACCAGTGATACAGGGGGCGGAGACAATGAGCAGTTCTTC; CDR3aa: CATSDTGGGDNEQFF
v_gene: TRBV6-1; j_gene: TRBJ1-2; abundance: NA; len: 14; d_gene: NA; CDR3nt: TGTGCCAGCAGTGAATCGGAGGGGTGGGGTGGCTACACCTTC; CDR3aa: CASSESEGWGGYTF
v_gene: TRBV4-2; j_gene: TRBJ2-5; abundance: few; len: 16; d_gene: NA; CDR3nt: TGTGCCAGCAGCCAAGATCTAGCCCGAGGGGGAGAGACCCAGTACTTC; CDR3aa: CASSQDLARGGETQYF
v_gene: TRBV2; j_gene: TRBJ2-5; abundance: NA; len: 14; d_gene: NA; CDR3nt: TGTGCCAGCAAAGGGACGGAGGGGCAAGAGACCCAGTACTTC; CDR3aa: CASKGTEGQETQYF
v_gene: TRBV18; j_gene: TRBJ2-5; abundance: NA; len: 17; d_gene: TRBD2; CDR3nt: TGTGCCAGCTCACCACCGGCTTCTAGCGGGGGGGAAGAGACCCAGTACTTC; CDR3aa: CASSPPASSGGEETQYF
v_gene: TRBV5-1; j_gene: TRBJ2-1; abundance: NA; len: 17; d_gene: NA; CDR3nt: TGCGCCAGCAGCGGCGGGACAGCTACTAATCCCTACAATGAGCAGTTCTTC; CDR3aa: CASSGGTATNPYNEQFF
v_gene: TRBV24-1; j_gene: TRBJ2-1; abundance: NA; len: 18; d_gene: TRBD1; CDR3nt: TGTGCCACCAGTGGAGGGTCCCGGGACAGGGGGATATACAATGAGCAGTTCTTC; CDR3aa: CATSGGSRDRGIYNEQFF
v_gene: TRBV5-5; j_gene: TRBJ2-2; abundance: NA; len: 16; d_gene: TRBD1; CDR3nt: TGTGCCAGCAGCTTGGTTTCAGGGGGCCTAACCGGGGAGCTGTTTTTT; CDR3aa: CASSLVSGGLTGELFF
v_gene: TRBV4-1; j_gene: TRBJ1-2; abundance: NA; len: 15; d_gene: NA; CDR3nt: TGCGCCAGCAGCCCCCGGGAAGGGCCAAACTATGGCTACACCTTC; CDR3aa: CASSPREGPNYGYTF
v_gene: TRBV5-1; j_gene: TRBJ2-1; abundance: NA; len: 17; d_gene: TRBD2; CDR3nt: TGCGCCAGCAGCTTGGTTACTAGCGGTAGCTCCTACAATGAGCAGTTCTTC; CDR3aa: CASSLVTSGSSYNEQFF
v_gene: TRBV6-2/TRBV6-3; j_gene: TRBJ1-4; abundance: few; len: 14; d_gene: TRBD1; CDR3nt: TGTGCCAGCAGTTACGGGACAGGGGCCGAAAAACTGTTTTTT; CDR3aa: CASSYGTGAEKLFF
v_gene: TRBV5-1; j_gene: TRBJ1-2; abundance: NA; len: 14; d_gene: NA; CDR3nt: TGCGCCAGCAGCTTAGCGGGACGCAGCTATGGCTACACCTTC; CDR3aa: CASSLAGRSYGYTF
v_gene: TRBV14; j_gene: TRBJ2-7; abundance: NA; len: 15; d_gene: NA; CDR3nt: TGTGCCAGCAGCCCCCGGGGAGGCTACCACTACGAGCAGTACTTC; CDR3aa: CASSPRGGYHYEQYF
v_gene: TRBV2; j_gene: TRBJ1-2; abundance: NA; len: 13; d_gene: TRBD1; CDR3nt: TGTGCCAGCAGCGGACAGGGCTTTTATGGCTACACCTTC; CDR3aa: CASSGQGFYGYTF
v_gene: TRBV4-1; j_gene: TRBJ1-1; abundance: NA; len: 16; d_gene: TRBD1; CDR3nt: TGCGCCAGCAGCCAAGGGACAGGGGGCCGTAACACTGAAGCTTTCTTT; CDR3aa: CASSQGTGGRNTEAFF
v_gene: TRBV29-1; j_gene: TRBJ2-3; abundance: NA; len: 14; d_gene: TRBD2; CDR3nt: TGCAGCGTTGATCAGGGACTAGCAGGAGATACGCAGTATTTT; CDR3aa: CSVDQGLAGDTQYF
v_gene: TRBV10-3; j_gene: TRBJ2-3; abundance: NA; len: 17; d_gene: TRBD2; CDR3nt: TGTGCCATCAGAGCCTCTTTCAGCGGGGGGCAGGAAGATACGCAGTATTTT; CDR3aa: CAIRASFSGGQEDTQYF
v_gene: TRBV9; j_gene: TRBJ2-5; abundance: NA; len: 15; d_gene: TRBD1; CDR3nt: TGTGCCAGCAGCGCCCGGACAGGGCTGATCGAGACCCAGTACTTC; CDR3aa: CASSARTGLIETQYF
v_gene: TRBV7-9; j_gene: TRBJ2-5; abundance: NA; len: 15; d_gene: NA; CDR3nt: TGTGCCAGCAGCTTTGGAGCAGAACAACAAGAGACCCAGTACTTC; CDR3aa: CASSFGAEQQETQYF
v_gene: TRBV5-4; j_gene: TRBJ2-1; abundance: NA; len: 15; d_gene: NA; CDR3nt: TGTGCCAGCAGCTCTGGGGGGCAGGGGGGTAATGAGCAGTTCTTC; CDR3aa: CASSSGGQGGNEQFF
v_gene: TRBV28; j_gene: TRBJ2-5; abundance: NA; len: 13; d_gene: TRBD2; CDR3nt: TGTGCCAGCAGTTTAAGCGGGGTGGCGACCCAGTACTTC; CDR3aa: CASSLSGVATQYF
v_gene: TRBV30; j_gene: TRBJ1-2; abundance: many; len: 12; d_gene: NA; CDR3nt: TGTGCCTGGAGGTTGGGGAGGGAAGCCTACACCTTC; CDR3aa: CAWRLGREAYTF
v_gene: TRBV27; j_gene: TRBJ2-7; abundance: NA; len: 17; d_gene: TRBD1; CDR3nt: TGTGCCAGCAGGCAGACAGGGTTGGTAGGGGTCATATACGAGCAGTACTTC; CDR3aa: CASRQTGLVGVIYEQYF
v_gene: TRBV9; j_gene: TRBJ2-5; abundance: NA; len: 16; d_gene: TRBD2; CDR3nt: TGTGCCAGCAGCCTAACTAGCGGGGGGGCACTTGAGACCCAGTACTTC; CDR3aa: CASSLTSGGALETQYF
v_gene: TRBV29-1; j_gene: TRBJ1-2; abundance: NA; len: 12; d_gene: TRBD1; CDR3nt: TGCAGCGTTGGGGACAGCTACTATGGCTACACCTTC; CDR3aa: CSVGDSYYGYTF
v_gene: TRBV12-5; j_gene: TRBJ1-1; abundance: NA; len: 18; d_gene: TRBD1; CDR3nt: TGTGCTAGTGTCCAGGACAGGGAGTCATGGGAGATGAACACTGAAGCTTTCTTT; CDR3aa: CASVQDRESWEMNTEAFF
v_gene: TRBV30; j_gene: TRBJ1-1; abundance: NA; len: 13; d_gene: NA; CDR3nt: TGTGCCTGGGGCTTCTCGGGGAACACTGAAGCTTTCTTT; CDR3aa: CAWGFSGNTEAFF
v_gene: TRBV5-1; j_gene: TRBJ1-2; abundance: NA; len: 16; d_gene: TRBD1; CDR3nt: TGCGCCAGCAGCTTGGGGACAGGGGGCAGGTACTATGGCTACACCTTC; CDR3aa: CASSLGTGGRYYGYTF
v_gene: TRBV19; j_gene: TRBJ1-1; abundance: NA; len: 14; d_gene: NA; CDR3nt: TGTGCCAGCCGAGAAGGGGTGGTTTCGACTGAAGCTTTCTTT; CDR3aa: CASREGVVSTEAFF
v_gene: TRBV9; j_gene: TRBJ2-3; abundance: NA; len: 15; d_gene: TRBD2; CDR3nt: TGTGCCAGCAGCCTCGCGGGGGACTTCACAGATACGCAGTATTTT; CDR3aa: CASSLAGDFTDTQYF